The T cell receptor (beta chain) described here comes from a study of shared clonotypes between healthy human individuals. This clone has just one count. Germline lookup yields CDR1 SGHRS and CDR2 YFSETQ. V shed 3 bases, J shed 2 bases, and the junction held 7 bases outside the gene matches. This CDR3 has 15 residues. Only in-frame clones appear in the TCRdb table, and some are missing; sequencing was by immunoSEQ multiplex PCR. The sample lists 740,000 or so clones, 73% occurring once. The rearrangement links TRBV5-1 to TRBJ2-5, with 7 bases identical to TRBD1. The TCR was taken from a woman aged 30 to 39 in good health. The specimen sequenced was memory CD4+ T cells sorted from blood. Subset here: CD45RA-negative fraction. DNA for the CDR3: TGCGCCAGCAGCTGGGGGTGGGACAGTCAAGAGACCCAGTACTTC. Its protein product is CASSWGWDSQETQYF.